Below, 18 T cell receptor beta chains from the same sample are listed, as sequenced in a study of blood T cell repertoires in COVID-19. Data came from immunoSEQ multiplex PCR; TCRdb stores just in-frame clones and leaves some out. The data contain some 250,000 clones, about 89% of them singletons. Sequencing was carried out using PBMCs or T cells enriched from blood (not recorded which). The source of these receptors is a human donor in a cohort exposed to, infected with or recovered from COVID-19 (not recorded which). The donor label of this sample is uncertain.

The J gene is TRBJ2-3, the V gene TRBV13; unclear D gene. The ends were cut back, 4 bases at V and 2 bases at J, with 16 bases in the middle. Germline V gene sequence: CDR1 PRHDT, CDR2 FYEKMQ (reference sequence). CDR3 length: 16 amino acids. CDR3 sequence: CASSSIDPTATDTQYF. As DNA, the CDR3 is TGTGCCAGCAGCTCCATCGACCCCACAGCCACAGATACGCAGTATTTT.

The chain recombines TRBV6-5 with TRBJ2-2; D is unresolved. There are 14 residues in the CDR3. Trimming took 2 bases from V and 7 from J, leaving 11 bases between them. The germline V gene encodes CDR1 MNHEY and CDR2 SVGAGI. CDR3 DNA sequence: TGTGCCAGCAGTTACGGTGTTGAGGACGGGGAGCTGTTTTTT. This sequence encodes CASSYGVEDGELFF.

This chain connects TRBV30 to TRBJ1-6; D is uncertain. The CDR3 contains 15 residues. Germline values: CDR1 GTSNPN, CDR2 SVGIG (reference sequence). The V end lost 3 bases, the J end lost 3 bases, and 12 bases lay between the germline ends. CDR3 sequence reads: CAWSSGNYYNSPLHF. The CDR3 DNA follows: TGTGCCTGGAGCTCCGGGAATTACTATAATTCACCCCTCCACTTT.

This rearrangement joins TRBV6-5 to TRBJ1-5, with 7 positions matching TRBD1. V shed 5 bases and J 0 bases; nucleotides not matched to a gene: 4. Germline CDR1 reads MNHEY; CDR2 reads SVGAGI. There are 15 residues in the CDR3. Here the CDR3 reads CASSPGQISNQPQHF. The CDR3 bases are TGTGCCAGCAGTCCGGGACAGATTAGCAATCAGCCCCAGCATTTT.

The J gene is TRBJ1-1, the V gene TRBV30; no clear D gene. The V gene's germline CDR1 is GTSNPN and CDR2 SVGIG (reference sequence). The CDR3 extends over 13 amino acids. Trimming took 3 bases from V and 1 from J, leaving 9 bases between them. CDR3 nucleotides: TGTGCCTGGAGCGATTACGGGAACACTGAAGCTTTCTTT. As protein: CAWSDYGNTEAFF.

The chain couples TRBV19 to TRBJ1-1; 9 nucleotides line up with TRBD1. Germline V gene sequence: CDR1 LNHDA, CDR2 SQIVND (reference sequence). CDR3 size: 15 residues. J lost 11 bases, V lost 1 base, and 11 bases had no gene match. The CDR3 loop reads CASSIGRRQGGHAFF. The CDR3 coding sequence is TGTGCCAGTAGTATAGGCCGGCGACAGGGGGGGCATGCTTTCTTT.

J is TRBJ1-2 and V is TRBV5-1; D is unclear. The length of the CDR3 is 15 residues. CDR1 is SGHRS and CDR2 is YFSETQ in the germline V gene. Trimming removed 0 bases from V and 6 bases from J, with 15 bases in between. CDR3 protein: CASSLGNPGFNGYTF. CDR3 in DNA: TGCGCCAGCAGCTTGGGAAACCCGGGGTTCAATGGCTACACCTTC.

V is TRBV3-1 (or the pseudogene TRBV3-2) and J is TRBJ2-2; TRBD2 matches at 7 bases. Germline CDR1 reads LGHDT; CDR2 reads YNNKEL (reference sequence). Trimming cost V 5 bases and J 1 base; bases outside gene matches: 4. The CDR3 totals 15 residues. Here the CDR3 reads CASSLGLRNTGELFF. The DNA of the CDR3 is TGTGCCAGCAGCTTGGGACTAAGGAACACCGGGGAGCTGTTTTTT.

This chain uses TRBV29-1 with TRBJ1-1; no clear D gene. Trimming removed 7 bases from V and 8 bases from J, with 11 bases in between. The CDR3 runs 10 residues. CDR1 is SQVTM, CDR2 ANQGSEA, per germline. The CDR3 region is CSAIAGEAFF. The CDR3 DNA follows: TGCAGCGCCATCGCAGGAGAAGCTTTCTTT.

The chain joins TRBV6-2 or TRBV6-3 to TRBJ2-3; no clear D. Looked up from germline, CDR1 is MNHEY and CDR2 is SVGEGT. The CDR3 loop spans 16 amino acids. V dropped 2 bases and J dropped 2 bases, with 14 bases sitting between them. The CDR3 DNA reads TGTGCCAGCAGTTACCCGAGTTGGGCTACCACAGATACGCAGTATTTT. Protein sequence: CASSYPSWATTDTQYF.

CDR3 bases: TGTGCCAGCAGCTTAATAAGGGACAGGGGGAGAGGGCGTTTAGGACACACCATATATTTT. This encodes CASSLIRDRGRGRLGHTIYF. The rearrangement joins TRBV7-8 to TRBJ1-3, with 11 bases aligning to TRBD1. The CDR3 loop spans 20 amino acids. From germline, CDR1 is SGHVS and CDR2 FQNEAQ. Germline trimming cut 2 bases from V and 8 bases from J; bases unmatched to any gene: 20.

V gene TRBV11-2 combines with J gene TRBJ2-7, with 10 bases fitting TRBD2. V lost 5 bases to trimming and J lost 4 bases; unmatched junction nucleotides: 5. The germline V gene has CDR1 SGHAT and CDR2 FQNNGV. The length of the CDR3 is 14 residues. The CDR3 region is CASSNSGGTYEQYF. CDR3 DNA sequence: TGTGCCAGCAGCAATAGCGGGGGGACTTACGAGCAGTACTTC.

J is TRBJ1-3 and V is TRBV30; perhaps TRBD1 as D (5 bases). Germline values: CDR1 GTSNPN, CDR2 SVGIG (reference sequence). The CDR3 runs 17 residues. V was pared by 0 bases and J by 0 bases, with 15 bases between. CDR3 in amino acids: CAWSVGGAAFSGNTIYF. The CDR3 DNA follows: TGTGCCTGGAGTGTAGGAGGGGCAGCCTTCTCTGGAAACACCATATATTTT. The variable domain in full, with the rest retrieved from reference TRBV30 and TRBJ1-3, is SQTIHQWPATLVQPVGSPLSLECTVEGTSNPNLYWYRQAAGRGLQLLFYSVGIGQISSEVPQNLSASRPQDRQFILSSKKLLLSDSGFYLCAWSVGGAAFSGNTIYFGEGSWLTVV.

About this clone: This sample includes further DNA sequences coding for the same CDR3. This chain uses TRBV30 with TRBJ1-2; no clear D gene. CDR1 and CDR2 (germline): GTSNPN, SVGIG (reference sequence). V dropped 0 bases and J dropped 4 bases, with 6 bases sitting between them. The CDR3 length is 12 residues. CDR3 DNA: TGTGCCTGGAGTGTACGGGGCTATGGCTACACCTTC. Amino acid sequence: CAWSVRGYGYTF.

This rearrangement joins TRBV7-9 to TRBJ2-1; 9 bases fit TRBD1. Trimming removed 5 bases from V and 7 bases from J; junction bases left unmatched: 12. The CDR3 is 16 amino acids. CDR1 and CDR2 from the germline V gene are SEHNR and FQNEAQ (reference sequence). Written as DNA, the CDR3 is TGTGCCAGCAGCGCACACAGGGGGCGCAGTAGGAATGAGCAGTTCTTC. Translated, it gives CASSAHRGRSRNEQFF.

The chain uses TRBV1 and TRBJ2-3; the table's D gene call, TRBD2, was not cross checked with the DNA. TRBV1 is described as a pseudogene. The CDR3 consists of 18 residues. DNA for the CDR3: TGCACCAGCAGCCAATGGGTTTTAGCGGGGGGCGACACAGATACGCAGTATTTT. Its translation: CTSSQWVLAGGDTDTQYF.

V and J are TRBV7-9 and TRBJ1-2; D may be TRBD1 (5 bases). In germline, CDR1 is SEHNR, CDR2 FQNEAQ (reference sequence). V was cut by 5 bases and J by 7 bases, with 11 bases left in between. This CDR3 contains 12 residues. Here the CDR3 reads CASSPARVGYTF. The CDR3 DNA is TGTGCCAGCAGCCCGGCCAGGGTTGGCTACACCTTC.

The rearrangement uses TRBV27 and TRBJ2-1, with 8 bases fitting TRBD2. The V segment lost 4 bases and the J segment 1 base; nucleotides outside the gene matches: 3. The CDR3 contains 15 residues. Germline CDR1 MNHEY, CDR2 SMNVEV (reference sequence). The CDR3 DNA reads as TGTGCCAGCAGTTCTGGCGGGGGGTCCTACAATGAGCAGTTCTTC. Its protein product is CASSSGGGSYNEQFF.